These T cell receptor beta chains were read from a single sample in a study of blood T cells in healthy people across ages. In TCRdb, the 5' RACE reads were re-called with MiXCR into one record per CDR3 protein. The table lists about 1.1 million distinct CDR3 sequences, roughly two fifths of them singletons, with roughly 14% in the top ten. The sequenced sample was blood. The source is a man younger than 35 in good health. Each CDR3 is given with its conserved first and last residue. Each record gives: clone size, V gene, J gene, D gene, CDR3 DNA, CDR3 protein. A D gene is named only where the DNA matches it firmly. Expanded clones get a size class; other rows say once, few or many, or leave the size out.

>.|TRBV28|TRBJ2-1|.
TGTGCCAGCAGTTTAAACGGGGAGCAGTTCTTC
CASSLNGEQFF
>few|TRBV5-1|TRBJ1-6|.
TGCGCCAGCCACGACGGAGGAAATTCACCCCTCCACTTT
CASHDGGNSPLHF
>many|TRBV5-1|TRBJ2-5|TRBD1
TGCGCCAGCAGCCCGGGACAGGGCTCTTTGGAGACCCAGTACTTC
CASSPGQGSLETQYF
>few|TRBV20-1|TRBJ1-2|.
TGCAGTGCTCCTCGGGAGGGGCTGATCTATGGCTACACCTTC
CSAPREGLIYGYTF
>.|TRBV4-3|TRBJ2-1|TRBD2
TGCGCCAGCGGCCAAGGTATACAAGCGGGGGCTTCAAATGAGCAGTTCTTC
CASGQGIQAGASNEQFF
>.|TRBV20-1|TRBJ2-3|.
TGCAGTGCTAGAGATCAGGGCAAATCCACAGATACGCGGTATTTT
CSARDQGKSTDTRYF
>few|TRBV20-1|TRBJ1-2|TRBD1
TGCAGTGCTAGAGATCTAAATATCGGACAGGGTAACTATGGCTACACCTTC
CSARDLNIGQGNYGYTF
>many|TRBV4-3|TRBJ2-7|.
TGCGCCAGCAGCCAAGATATCCAGAGCGAGCAGTACTTC
CASSQDIQSEQYF
>.|TRBV6-2/TRBV6-3|TRBJ1-1|TRBD1
TGTGCCAGCAGTTCCGGGACAGGGAGGACTGAAGCTTTCTTT
CASSSGTGRTEAFF
>.|TRBV20-1|TRBJ1-6|.
TGCAGTGCTAGGTTCGATGGGGGGAGCTCCTATAATTCACCCCTCCACTTT
CSARFDGGSSYNSPLHF
>few|TRBV6-1|TRBJ2-1|.
TGTGCCAGCAGTGAAGGAGCGGACCCCTACAATGAGCAGTTCTTC
CASSEGADPYNEQFF
>few|TRBV20-1|TRBJ2-5|TRBD2
TGCAGTGCTAGACCGGGACTAGCGGCTCAAGAGACCCAGTACTTC
CSARPGLAAQETQYF
>few|TRBV7-9|TRBJ2-7|.
TGTGCCAGCAGCTTAGACAGCGGAACCTACGAGCAGTACTTC
CASSLDSGTYEQYF
>many|TRBV13|TRBJ1-1|TRBD1
TGTGCCAGCAGCACCCGACAGGGATTGAACACTGAAGCTTTCTTT
CASSTRQGLNTEAFF
>few|TRBV10-3|TRBJ2-3|.
TGTGCCATCAGTGAGTCTAGGTCCATATCTGATACGCAGTATTTT
CAISESRSISDTQYF